The 10 T cell receptor beta chains reported below all come from one sample, sequenced in a study of CD8+ T cells in alopecia areata. Stated treatment: oral pan-JAK inhibitor, 5-10 mg twice daily. RNA was extracted and reverse transcribed into cDNA as the sequencing template. Profiled with immunoSEQ multiplex PCR; TCRdb holds only in-frame clones, not every one. The sample yields 150,000 to 200,000 clones, roughly 60% seen once. The source was CD4+ T cells sorted from blood, collected at week 24, from a patient treated with tofacitinib. Every receptor here comes from a human donor with alopecia areata.

This clone has only a few counts. Other DNA sequences in the same sample also yield this CDR3. The chain employs TRBV29-1 and TRBJ1-5, with D hard to call. V gave up 3 bases and J gave up 9 bases, with 15 bases separating them. Germline CDR1 is SQVTM and CDR2 is ANQGSEA. The CDR3 consists of 13 residues. Here the CDR3 reads CSVDGGVGGPQHF. Here the CDR3 DNA reads TGCAGCGTTGATGGTGGCGTGGGTGGGCCCCAGCATTTT.

This clone was detected only a few times. This CDR3 is CASSRDRETQYF. The CDR3 nucleotides read TGTGCCAGCAGCCGGGACAGGGAGACCCAGTACTTC. This chain links TRBV14 with TRBJ2-5; the match to TRBD1 covers 8 bases. Germline V lookup: CDR1 SGHDN, CDR2 FVKESK. This CDR3 has 12 amino acids. Unmatched junction bases numbered 0, after V lost 4 bases and J lost 5 bases.

Worth noting for this clone: One end of the junction does not line up with germline, which may come from a read error. J is TRBJ1-1 and V is TRBV29-1; a possible D gene is TRBD1 (6 bases). Germline CDR1 is SQVTM and CDR2 is ANQGSEA. The CDR3 contains 11 residues. The CDR3 DNA is TGCAGCGTTGTGAAGAACTCGCGGACAGTCTTT. Its protein is CSVVKNSRTVF.

The rearrangement joins TRBV7-2 to TRBJ2-3; D perhaps matches TRBD2 (5 bases). V dropped 7 bases and J dropped 3 bases, with 8 bases sitting between them. CDR3 length: 12 amino acids. From germline, CDR1 is SGHTA and CDR2 FQGNSA. Here the CDR3 reads CASNPGTDTQYF. DNA for the CDR3: TGTGCCAGCAACCCGGGGACAGATACGCAGTATTTT.

V and J are TRBV25-1 and TRBJ1-1; D might be TRBD1 (6 bases). The CDR3 length is 15 residues. The V gene lost 6 bases and the J gene lost 0 bases, with 14 bases spanning the gap. Germline CDR1 is MGHDK and CDR2 is SYGVNS. CDR3 DNA sequence: TGTGCCAGCAGCGACTTGGGGGGCCTGAACACTGAAGCTTTCTTT. Protein sequence: CASSDLGGLNTEAFF. Filled out from reference TRBV25-1 and TRBJ1-1, the complete variable domain reads EADIYQTPRYLVIGTGKKITLECSQTMGHDKMYWYQQDPGMELHLIHYSYGVNSTEKGDLSSESTVSRIRTEHFPLTLESARPSHTSQYLCASSDLGGLNTEAFFGQGTRLTVV.

In this sample, this clone turned up a few times. This chain uses TRBV4-1 with TRBJ2-4; D may be TRBD1 (6 bases). There are 17 residues in the CDR3. Trimming stripped 0 bases from V and 2 bases from J, with 14 bases between. Germline assignment: CDR1 MGHRA and CDR2 YSYEKL. As DNA, the CDR3 is TGCGCCAGCAGCCAAGACGTGCTAGGGGGAACCAAAAACATTCAGTACTTC. Its protein product is CASSQDVLGGTKNIQYF.

The genes are TRBV5-1 and TRBJ2-3, with D possibly being TRBD1 or TRBD2 (5 bases each). Germline-derived CDR1 and CDR2 are SGHRS and YFSETQ. CDR3 length: 14 amino acids. V lost 7 bases to trimming and J lost 5 bases, with 17 bases between them. CDR3: CASRTGTALDTQYF. The CDR3 DNA follows: TGCGCCAGCCGCACGGGGACCGCATTAGATACGCAGTATTTT.

J is TRBJ1-1 and V is TRBV6-1, with D hard to call. The CDR3 covers 15 residues. CDR1 and CDR2 from the germline V gene are MNHNS and SASEGT. V was cut by 5 bases and J by 2 bases, with 15 bases left in between. CDR3 sequence (DNA): TGTGCCAGCAGTCTAGATGAGGGAATAAACACTGAAGCTTTCTTT. Translation gives CASSLDEGINTEAFF.

This chain uses TRBV5-1 with TRBJ1-6; D gene ambiguous. The CDR3 contains 14 residues. CDR1 SGHRS and CDR2 YFSETQ come from the germline V gene. V shed 1 base and J shed 8 bases, with 10 bases lying between them. The CDR3 DNA follows: TGCGCCAGCAGCTTGCCAGCCCGGGATTCACCCCTCCACTTT. Amino acid sequence: CASSLPARDSPLHF.

The rearrangement joins TRBV4-1 to TRBJ1-5; D is possibly TRBD1 (6 bases). CDR3 length equals 15 residues. Trimming left V 0 bases short and J 1 base short, with 7 bases between. CDR1 MGHRA and CDR2 YSYEKL come from the germline V gene. CDR3 loop: CASSQDRGSNQPQHF. In nucleotides, the CDR3 is TGCGCCAGCAGCCAAGACAGGGGAAGCAATCAGCCCCAGCATTTT.